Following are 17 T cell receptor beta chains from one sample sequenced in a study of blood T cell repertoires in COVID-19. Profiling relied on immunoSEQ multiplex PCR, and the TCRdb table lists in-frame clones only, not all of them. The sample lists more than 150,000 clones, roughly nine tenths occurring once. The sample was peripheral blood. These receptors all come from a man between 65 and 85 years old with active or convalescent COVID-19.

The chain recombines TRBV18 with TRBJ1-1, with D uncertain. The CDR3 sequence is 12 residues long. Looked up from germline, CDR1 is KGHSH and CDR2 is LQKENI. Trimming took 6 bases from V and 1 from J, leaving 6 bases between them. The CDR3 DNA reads TGTGCCAGCTCCCTCGGGAACACTGAAGCTTTCTTT. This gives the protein CASSLGNTEAFF.

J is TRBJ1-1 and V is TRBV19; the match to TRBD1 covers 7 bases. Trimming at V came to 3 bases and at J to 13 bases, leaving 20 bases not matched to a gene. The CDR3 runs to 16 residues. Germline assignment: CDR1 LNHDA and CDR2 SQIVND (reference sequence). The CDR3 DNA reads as TGTGCCAGTAGTATTAGGGGACAGAGCCTCGTGCGTAGGGTTTTCTTT. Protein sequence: CASSIRGQSLVRRVFF.

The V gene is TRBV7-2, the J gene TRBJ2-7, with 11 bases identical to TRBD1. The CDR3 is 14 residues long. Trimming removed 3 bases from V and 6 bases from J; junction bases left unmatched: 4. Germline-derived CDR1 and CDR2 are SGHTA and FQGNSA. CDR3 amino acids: CASSLDRGRREQYF. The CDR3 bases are TGTGCCAGCAGCTTGGACAGGGGGCGCCGCGAGCAGTACTTC.

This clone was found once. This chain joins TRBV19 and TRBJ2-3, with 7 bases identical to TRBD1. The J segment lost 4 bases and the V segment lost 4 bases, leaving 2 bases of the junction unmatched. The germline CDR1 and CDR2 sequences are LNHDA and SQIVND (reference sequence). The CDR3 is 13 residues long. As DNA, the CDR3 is TGTGCCAGTAGTAGAGACAGGGCAGATACGCAGTATTTT. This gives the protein CASSRDRADTQYF.

Written as DNA, the CDR3 is TGTGCCAGCAGCCTTCCCGGGGGGGGCGGGGAGCAGTACTTC. Protein: CASSLPGGGGEQYF. This chain connects TRBV7-2 to TRBJ2-7; 8 positions agree with TRBD2. V lost 5 bases, J lost 7 bases, and 10 bases stayed unmatched. This CDR3 spans 14 amino acids. Looked up from germline, CDR1 is SGHTA and CDR2 is FQGNSA. The entire variable domain, with the rest obtained from reference TRBV7-2 and TRBJ2-7, is as follows: GAGVSQSPSNKVTEKGKDVELRCDPISGHTALYWYRQSLGQGLEFLIYFQGNSAPDKSGLPSDRFSAERTGGSVSTLTIQRTQQEDSAVYLCASSLPGGGGEQYFGPGTRLTVT.

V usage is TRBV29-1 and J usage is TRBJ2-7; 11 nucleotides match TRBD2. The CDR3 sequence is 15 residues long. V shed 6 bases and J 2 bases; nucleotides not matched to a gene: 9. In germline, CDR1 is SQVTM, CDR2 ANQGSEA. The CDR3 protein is CSVPAGTSGAYEQYF. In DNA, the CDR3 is TGCAGCGTCCCGGCCGGGACTAGCGGAGCCTACGAGCAGTACTTC.

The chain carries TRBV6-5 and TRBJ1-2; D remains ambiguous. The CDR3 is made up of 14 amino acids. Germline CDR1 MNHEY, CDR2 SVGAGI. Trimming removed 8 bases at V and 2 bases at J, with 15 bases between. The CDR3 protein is CASGSYGMNYGYTF. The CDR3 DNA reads TGTGCCAGCGGCTCATACGGGATGAACTATGGCTACACCTTC.

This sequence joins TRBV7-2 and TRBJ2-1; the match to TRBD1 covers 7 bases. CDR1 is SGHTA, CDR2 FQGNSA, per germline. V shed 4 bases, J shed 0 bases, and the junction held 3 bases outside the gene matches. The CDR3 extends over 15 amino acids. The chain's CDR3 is CASSYRDSSYNEQFF. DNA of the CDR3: TGTGCCAGCAGCTACCGGGACAGCTCCTACAATGAGCAGTTCTTC. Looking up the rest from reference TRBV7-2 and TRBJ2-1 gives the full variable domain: GAGVSQSPSNKVTEKGKDVELRCDPISGHTALYWYRQSLGQGLEFLIYFQGNSAPDKSGLPSDRFSAERTGGSVSTLTIQRTQQEDSAVYLCASSYRDSSYNEQFFGPGTRLTVL.

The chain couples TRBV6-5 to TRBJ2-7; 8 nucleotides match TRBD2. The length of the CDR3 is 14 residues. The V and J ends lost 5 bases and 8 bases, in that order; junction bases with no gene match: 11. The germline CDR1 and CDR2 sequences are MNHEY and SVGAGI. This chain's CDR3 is CASSPSGGSTKQYF. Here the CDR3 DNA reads TGTGCCAGCAGTCCCAGCGGGGGCTCTACGAAGCAGTACTTC.

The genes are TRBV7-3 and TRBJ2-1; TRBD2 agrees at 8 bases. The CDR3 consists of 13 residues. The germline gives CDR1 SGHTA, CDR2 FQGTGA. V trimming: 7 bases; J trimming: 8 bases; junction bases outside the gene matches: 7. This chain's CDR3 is CASNQAGADEQFF. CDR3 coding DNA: TGTGCCAGCAACCAAGCGGGAGCGGATGAGCAGTTCTTC.

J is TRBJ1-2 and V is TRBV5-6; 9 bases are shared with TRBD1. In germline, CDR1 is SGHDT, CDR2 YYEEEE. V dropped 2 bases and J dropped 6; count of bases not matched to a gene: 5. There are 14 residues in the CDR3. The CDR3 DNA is TGTGCCAGCAGCTTTGACAGGGGGAACGATGGCTACACCTTC. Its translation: CASSFDRGNDGYTF.

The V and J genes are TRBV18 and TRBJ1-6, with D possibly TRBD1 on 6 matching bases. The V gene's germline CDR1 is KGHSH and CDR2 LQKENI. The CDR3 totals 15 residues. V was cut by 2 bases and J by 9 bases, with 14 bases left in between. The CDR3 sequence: CASSPDRTRASPLHF. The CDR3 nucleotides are TGTGCCAGCTCACCAGACAGGACCCGTGCTTCACCCCTCCACTTT.

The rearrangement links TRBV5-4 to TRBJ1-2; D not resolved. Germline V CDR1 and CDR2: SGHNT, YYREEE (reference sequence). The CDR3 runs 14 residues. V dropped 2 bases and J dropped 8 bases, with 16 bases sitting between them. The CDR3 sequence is CASSFMAGKRGYTF. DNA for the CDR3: TGTGCCAGCAGCTTCATGGCCGGGAAGCGAGGCTACACCTTC.

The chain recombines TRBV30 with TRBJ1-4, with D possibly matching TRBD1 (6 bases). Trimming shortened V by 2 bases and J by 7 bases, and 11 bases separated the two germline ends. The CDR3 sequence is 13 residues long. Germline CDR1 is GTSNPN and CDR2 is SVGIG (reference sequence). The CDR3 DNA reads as TGTGCCTGGAGTTCCGGGACACCTGAAAAACTGTTTTTT. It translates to CAWSSGTPEKLFF.

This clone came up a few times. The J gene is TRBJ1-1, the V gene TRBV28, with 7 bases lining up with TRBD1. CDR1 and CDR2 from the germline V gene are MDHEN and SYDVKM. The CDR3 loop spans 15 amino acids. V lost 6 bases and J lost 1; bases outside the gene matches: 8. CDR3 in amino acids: CASRPPHRGNTEAFF. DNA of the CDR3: TGTGCCAGCAGACCCCCACACAGGGGGAACACTGAAGCTTTCTTT.

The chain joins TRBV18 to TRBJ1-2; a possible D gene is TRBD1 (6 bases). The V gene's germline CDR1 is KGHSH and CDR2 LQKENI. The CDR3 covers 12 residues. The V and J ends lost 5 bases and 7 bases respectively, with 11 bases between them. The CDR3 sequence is CASSEDRAGYTF. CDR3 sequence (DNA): TGTGCCAGCTCAGAGGACAGAGCTGGCTACACCTTC.

The CDR3 protein is CAIRFGTDGYTF. The CDR3 nucleotides are TGTGCCATCAGATTCGGGACAGATGGCTACACCTTC. The chain joins TRBV10-3 to TRBJ1-2, with 7 bases matching TRBD1. Germline CDR1 and CDR2: ENHRY and SYGVKD. V was pared by 6 bases and J by 6 bases, with 4 bases of the junction left unmatched. The length of the CDR3 is 12 residues.